This T cell receptor beta chain was obtained from a study of cytomegalovirus exposure and HLA in healthy donors. Primers included in the PCR were 60 Vbeta and 13 Jbeta primers. Sequenced by immunoSEQ multiplex PCR; TCRdb stores in-frame clones only, minus some. The sample totals some 130,000 clones. Germline CDR1 SGHNT, CDR2 YYREEE (reference sequence). The J segment lost 4 bases and the V segment lost 1 base, leaving 2 bases of the junction unmatched. The CDR3 extends over 16 amino acids. The sample consisted of PBMCs. The TCR sequence derives from a man aged 18 to 30 in good health and CMV-seronegative. The chain joins TRBV5-4 to TRBJ2-1, with 13 nucleotides matching TRBD2. The CDR3 sequence is CASSLSGLAGYNEQFF. The CDR3 DNA reads TGTGCCAGCAGCTTGTCGGGACTAGCGGGGTACAATGAGCAGTTCTTC.